This TCR beta chain was sequenced during a study of cytomegalovirus exposure and HLA in healthy donors. The V gene's germline CDR1 is LGHNA and CDR2 YSLEER. Trimming removed 1 base from V and 4 bases from J; junction bases left unmatched: 2. The CDR3 extends over 14 amino acids. Vbeta (60) and Jbeta (13) primers were used in the PCR. The method was immunoSEQ multiplex PCR; TCRdb's version includes in-frame clones alone and lacks a portion of them. Of 150,000 to 200,000 clones listed, 81% are singletons. Comment on this clone: The antigen is unknown.

Study results and limitations: In an earlier analysis, most TCR beta V segments were productive about 87% or about 30% of the time.

Unrecorded immune exposures were likely, despite nominal health at sampling. The J gene is TRBJ2-3, the V gene TRBV4-3; 7 bases are a match to TRBD1. Sequences were obtained from PBMCs. The receptor was isolated from a woman aged 18-30 years in good health and CMV-seropositive. This chain's CDR3 is CASSQAGGPDTQYF. Written as DNA, the CDR3 is TGCGCCAGCAGCCAAGCAGGGGGTCCAGATACGCAGTATTTT.